This TCR beta chain was retrieved from a study of T cell responses to AZD1222 COVID-19 vaccine. Findings and caveats of the study: CD4 TCRs associated with vaccination spanned spike, dominating at 160-218 and 743-854.

Repertoires were generated with immunoSEQ multiplex PCR, while TCRdb's copy carries only in-frame clones and drops some. This sample yields roughly 150,000 clones, of which 85% to 90% are seen a single time; just over 9% belongs to the top ten. This clone was counted once. The antigen is undetermined. This CDR3 spans 13 amino acids. V was shortened by 3 bases and J by 3 bases, with 9 bases between the two germline ends. Germline assignment: CDR1 KGHSH and CDR2 LQKENI. Sequenced here: peripheral blood, sampled 28 days after the second AZD1222 dose. This receptor was obtained from an adult who received the AZD1222 COVID-19 vaccine. The chain has TRBV18 and TRBJ2-7; unclear D gene. The CDR3 coding sequence is TGTGCCAGCTCACCCTCGCGAGTCTACGAGCAGTACTTC. Translated: CASSPSRVYEQYF.